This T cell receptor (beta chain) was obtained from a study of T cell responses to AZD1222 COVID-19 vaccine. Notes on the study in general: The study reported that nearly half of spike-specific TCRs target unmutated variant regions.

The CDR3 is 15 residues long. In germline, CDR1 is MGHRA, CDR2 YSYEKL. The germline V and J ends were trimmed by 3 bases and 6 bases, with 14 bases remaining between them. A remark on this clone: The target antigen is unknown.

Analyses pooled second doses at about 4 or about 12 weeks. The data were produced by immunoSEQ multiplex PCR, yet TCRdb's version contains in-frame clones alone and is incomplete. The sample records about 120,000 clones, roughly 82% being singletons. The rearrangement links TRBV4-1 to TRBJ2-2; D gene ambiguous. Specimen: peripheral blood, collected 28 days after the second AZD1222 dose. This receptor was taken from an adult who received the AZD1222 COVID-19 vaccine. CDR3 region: CASSQAERGAGELFF. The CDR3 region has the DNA TGCGCCAGCAGCCAGGCCGAACGTGGCGCCGGGGAGCTGTTTTTT.